This TCR beta chain is drawn from a study of T cell repertoires in cytomegalovirus infection. General observations from the study: Within the response measured ex vivo, HLA-C-restricted CMV-specific TCR beta clonotypes were dominant.

As regards this clonotype: Its antigen remains unidentified.

Looked up from germline, CDR1 is LNHDA and CDR2 is SQIVND (reference sequence). The CDR3 consists of 14 residues. V was pared by 7 bases and J by 0 bases, with 9 bases between. MiXCR, run by TCRdb on the reads, gives a single entry per CDR3 protein. The profile covers about 100,000 distinct CDR3 sequences, with more than 15% appearing a single time and more than 7% taken by the ten largest. This chain links TRBV19 with TRBJ2-2; D remains ambiguous. The receptor comes from a human donor in good health (CMV status not recorded). Some clones in this sample may be carry-over from other donors' samples. Sequenced sample: PBMCs. Written as DNA, the CDR3 is TGTGCCAGTATCCTCAGACCGAACACCGGGGAGCTGTTTTTT. It encodes CASILRPNTGELFF.